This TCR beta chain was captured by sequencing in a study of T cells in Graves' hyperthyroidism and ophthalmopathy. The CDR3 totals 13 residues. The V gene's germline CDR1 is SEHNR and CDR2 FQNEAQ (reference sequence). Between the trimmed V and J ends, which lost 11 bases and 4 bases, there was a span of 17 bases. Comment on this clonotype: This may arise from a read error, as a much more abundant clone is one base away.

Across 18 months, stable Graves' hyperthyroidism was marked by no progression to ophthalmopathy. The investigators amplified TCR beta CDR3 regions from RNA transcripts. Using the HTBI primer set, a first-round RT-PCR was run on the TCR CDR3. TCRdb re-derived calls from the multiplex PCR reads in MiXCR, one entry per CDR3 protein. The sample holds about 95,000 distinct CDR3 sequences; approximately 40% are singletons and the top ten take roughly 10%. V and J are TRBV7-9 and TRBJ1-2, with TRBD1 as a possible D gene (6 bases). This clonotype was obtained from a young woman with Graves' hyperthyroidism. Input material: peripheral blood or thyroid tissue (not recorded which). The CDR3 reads CAWSEGVPYGYTF. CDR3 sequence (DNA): TGTGCCTGGAGTGAGGGGGTCCCCTATGGCTACACCTTC.